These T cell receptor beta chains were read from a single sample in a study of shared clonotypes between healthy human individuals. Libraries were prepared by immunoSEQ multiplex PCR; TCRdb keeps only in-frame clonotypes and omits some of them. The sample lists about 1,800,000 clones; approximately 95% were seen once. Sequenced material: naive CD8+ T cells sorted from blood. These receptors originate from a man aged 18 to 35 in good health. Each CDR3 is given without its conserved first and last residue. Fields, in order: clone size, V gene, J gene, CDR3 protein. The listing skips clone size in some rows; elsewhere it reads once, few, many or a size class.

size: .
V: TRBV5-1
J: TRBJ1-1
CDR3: ASSSFAGGTTEAF

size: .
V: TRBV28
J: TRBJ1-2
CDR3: ATRTGGGYGYT

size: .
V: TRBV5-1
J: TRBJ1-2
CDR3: ASSAGAGAYGYT

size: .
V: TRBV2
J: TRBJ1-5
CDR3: ASSEYRGPNQPQH

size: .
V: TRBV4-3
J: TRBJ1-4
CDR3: ASSQWTENEKLF

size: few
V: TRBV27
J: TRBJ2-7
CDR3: ASSQDTSYEQY

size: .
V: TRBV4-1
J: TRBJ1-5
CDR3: ASSPRLHSNQPQH

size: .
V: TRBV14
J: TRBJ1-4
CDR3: ASSLQGATNEKLF

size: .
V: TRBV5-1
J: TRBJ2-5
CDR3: ASSLPLDSGQETQY

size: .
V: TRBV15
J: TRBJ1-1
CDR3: ATSKGPNTEAF

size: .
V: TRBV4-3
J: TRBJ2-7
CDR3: ASSHGQGAYEQY

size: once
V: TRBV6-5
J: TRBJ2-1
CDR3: ASRPLVAGHEQF

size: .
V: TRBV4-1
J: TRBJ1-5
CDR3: ASSQKEGADQPQH

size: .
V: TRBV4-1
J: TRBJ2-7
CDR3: ASSQKPSYEQY

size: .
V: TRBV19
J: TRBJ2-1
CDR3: ASSFGLAVGEQF

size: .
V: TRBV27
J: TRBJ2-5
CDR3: ASSLVGSSETQY

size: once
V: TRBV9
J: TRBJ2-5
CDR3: ASSEGTLAVLQETQY

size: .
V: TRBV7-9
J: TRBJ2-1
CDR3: ASSLASEEDYNEQF

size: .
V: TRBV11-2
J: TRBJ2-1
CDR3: ASEGLGDNEQF

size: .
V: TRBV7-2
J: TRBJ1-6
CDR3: ASSLGQLPSYNSPLH

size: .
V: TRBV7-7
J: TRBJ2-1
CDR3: ASSLERGREQF

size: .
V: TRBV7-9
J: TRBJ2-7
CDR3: ASSLPGSVEQY

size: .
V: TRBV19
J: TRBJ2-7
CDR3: ASSISSGETYEQY

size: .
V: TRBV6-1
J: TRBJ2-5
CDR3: ASSETRRTSETQY

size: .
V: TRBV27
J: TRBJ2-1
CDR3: ASSLLGQGADNEQF

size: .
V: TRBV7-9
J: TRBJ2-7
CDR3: ASSLQSDEQY

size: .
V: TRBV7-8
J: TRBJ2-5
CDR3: ASSLVGQGVGWETQY

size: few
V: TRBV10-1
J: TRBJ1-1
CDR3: ASSEYGTGLGTEAF

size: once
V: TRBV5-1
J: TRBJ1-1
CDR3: ASSLGQGGPEAF

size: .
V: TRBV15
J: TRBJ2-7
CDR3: ATSRRPMTGPRSHEQY

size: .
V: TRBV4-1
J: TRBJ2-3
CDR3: ASSQGDGLTSTDTQY

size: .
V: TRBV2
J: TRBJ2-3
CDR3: ARIGTERPDTQY

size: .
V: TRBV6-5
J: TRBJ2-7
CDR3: ASSYSKGLSSYEQY

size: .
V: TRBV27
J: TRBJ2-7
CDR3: ASSLSLGGTSYEQY

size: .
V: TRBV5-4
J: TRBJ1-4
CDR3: ASSLSGQGVEKLF

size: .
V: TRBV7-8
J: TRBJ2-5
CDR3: ASSWTSGDYQETQY

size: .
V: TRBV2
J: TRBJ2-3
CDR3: ASSEAGSGDTQY

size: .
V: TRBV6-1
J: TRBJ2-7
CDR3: ASSEPYEVREAYEQY

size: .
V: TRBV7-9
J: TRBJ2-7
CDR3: ASSLLPAGDDEQY

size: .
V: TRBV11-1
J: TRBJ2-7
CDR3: ASSYSEAYEQY

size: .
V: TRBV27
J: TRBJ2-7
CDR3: ASSLVREDEQY

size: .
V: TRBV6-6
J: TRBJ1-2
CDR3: ASSWETGGGGYT

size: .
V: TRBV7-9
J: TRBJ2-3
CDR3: ASASSLTTDTQY

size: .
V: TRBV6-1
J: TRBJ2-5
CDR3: ASSDRDQTQY

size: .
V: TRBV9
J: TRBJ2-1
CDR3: ASSGWTSANYNEQF

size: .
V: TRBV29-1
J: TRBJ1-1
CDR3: SVDVGNEAF

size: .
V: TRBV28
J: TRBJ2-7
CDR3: ASSFGIEQY

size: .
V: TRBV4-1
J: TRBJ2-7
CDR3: ASSHTSGGYEQY

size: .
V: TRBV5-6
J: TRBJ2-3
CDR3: ASSQLEAESTDTQY

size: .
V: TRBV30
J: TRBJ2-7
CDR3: AWSPTGTEQY

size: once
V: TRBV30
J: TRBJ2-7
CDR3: AWSVGVGYEQY

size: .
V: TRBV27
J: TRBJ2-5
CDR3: ASSLGLSSSQY

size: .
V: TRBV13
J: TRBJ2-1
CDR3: ASSLAGNEQF

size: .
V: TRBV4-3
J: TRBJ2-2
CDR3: ASSQDIASGSLTGELF

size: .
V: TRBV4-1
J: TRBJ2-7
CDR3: ASSQESRTTYEQY

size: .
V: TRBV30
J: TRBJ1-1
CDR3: AWSIGVGSTEAF

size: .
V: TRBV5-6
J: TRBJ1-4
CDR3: ASSLTGGKANEKLF

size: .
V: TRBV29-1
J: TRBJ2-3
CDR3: SVDFGQGTDTQY

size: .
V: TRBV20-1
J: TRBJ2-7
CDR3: SALQVGEQY